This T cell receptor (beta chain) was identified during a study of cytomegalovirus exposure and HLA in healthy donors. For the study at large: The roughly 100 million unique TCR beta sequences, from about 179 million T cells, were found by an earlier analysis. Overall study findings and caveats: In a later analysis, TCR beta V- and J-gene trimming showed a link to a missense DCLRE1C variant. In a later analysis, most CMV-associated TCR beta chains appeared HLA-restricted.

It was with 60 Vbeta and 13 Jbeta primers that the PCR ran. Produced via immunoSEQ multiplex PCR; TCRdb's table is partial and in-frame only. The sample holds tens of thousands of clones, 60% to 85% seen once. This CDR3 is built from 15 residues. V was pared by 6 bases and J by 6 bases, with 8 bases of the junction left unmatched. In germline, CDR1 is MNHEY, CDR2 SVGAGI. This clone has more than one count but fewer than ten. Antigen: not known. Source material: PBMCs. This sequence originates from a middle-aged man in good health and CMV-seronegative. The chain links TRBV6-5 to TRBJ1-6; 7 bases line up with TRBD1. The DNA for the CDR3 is TGTGCCAGCAGGCAGATGACAGGGAGTAATTCACCCCTCCACTTT. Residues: CASRQMTGSNSPLHF.